The next 22 T cell receptor beta chains were all read from a single sample in a study of shared clonotypes between healthy human individuals. Libraries were prepared by immunoSEQ multiplex PCR; TCRdb keeps only in-frame clonotypes and omits some of them. The sample yields around 510,000 clones, approximately 94% seen once. Input material: naive CD4+ T cells sorted from blood. Subset denoted: CD45RA+ positively selected. The receptors originated from a woman aged 25 to 39 in good health.

The chain joins TRBV19 to TRBJ1-1; possible D gene TRBD1, 5 bases. Germline V CDR1 and CDR2: LNHDA, SQIVND (reference sequence). Trimming stripped 3 bases from V and 2 bases from J, with 10 bases between. The CDR3 contains 14 residues. The DNA for the CDR3 is TGTGCCAGTAGTATGGCAGGGTTTAACACTGAAGCTTTCTTT. It codes for CASSMAGFNTEAFF. Full variable domain (outside the CDR3, taken from reference TRBV19 and TRBJ1-1): DGGITQSPKYLFRKEGQNVTLSCEQNLNHDAMYWYRQDPGQGLRLIYYSQIVNDFQKGDIAEGYSVSREKKESFPLTVTSAQKNPTAFYLCASSMAGFNTEAFFGQGTRLTVV.

The J gene is TRBJ2-5, the V gene TRBV4-1; 8 nucleotides agree with TRBD2. Germline CDR1 is MGHRA and CDR2 is YSYEKL. V gave up 6 bases and J gave up 2 bases; unmatched junction bases: 8. CDR3 length: 15 residues. In DNA, the CDR3 is TGCGCCAGCAGTACTCCTACTAGCGGACAAGAGACCCAGTACTTC. Translated: CASSTPTSGQETQYF.

The CDR3 nucleotides read TGCGCCAGCAGCCAAGAGCACCTCCTAGCCCCCGAGCAGTACTTC. Protein sequence: CASSQEHLLAPEQYF. V is TRBV4-1 and J is TRBJ2-7; D perhaps matches TRBD2 (5 bases). The germline V gene encodes CDR1 MGHRA and CDR2 YSYEKL. The ends were cut back, 0 bases at V and 6 bases at J, with 15 bases in the middle. The CDR3 has 15 residues.

As for this clone: The sample carries other DNA sequences with the same CDR3. The chain has TRBV28 and TRBJ1-5; D gene unclear. V shed 3 bases and J shed 0 bases, with 3 bases lying between them. The CDR3 has 13 residues. CDR1 is MDHEN, CDR2 SYDVKM, per germline. The CDR3 DNA reads as TGTGCCAGCAGTTTGTATAGCAATCAGCCCCAGCATTTT. Residues: CASSLYSNQPQHF.

This chain connects TRBV27 to TRBJ2-7, with 9 positions matching TRBD2. Germline CDR1 and CDR2: MNHEY and SMNVEV (reference sequence). Trimming took 2 bases from V and 5 from J; bases not matched to a gene: 7. The length of the CDR3 is 15 residues. For the CDR3, the DNA is TGTGCCAGCAGTTTAGCGGGAGGGCCCTGGGACGAGCAGTACTTC. This gives the protein CASSLAGGPWDEQYF.

A remark on this clone: A junction boundary mismatches the germline segment, possibly from a read error. This chain uses TRBV10-3 with TRBJ1-2, with D unclear. The germline V gene encodes CDR1 ENHRY and CDR2 SYGVKD. The CDR3 is made up of 15 amino acids. CDR3 nucleotides: TGTGCCATCTTTTCCCAGGCAGGCCCCTTTCTTGGCAACACCTTC. Translating gives CAIFSQAGPFLGNTF.

This chain joins TRBV6-6 and TRBJ2-5, with no clear D. This CDR3 has 13 amino acids. Trimming removed 6 bases from V and 4 bases from J, with 12 bases in between. CDR1 is MNHNY and CDR2 is SVGAGI in the germline V gene (reference sequence). The DNA for the CDR3 is TGTGCCAGCAGCCCCGAAGGTTCAGAGACCCAGTACTTC. Translating it yields CASSPEGSETQYF.

The V gene is TRBV7-8, the J gene TRBJ1-1, with D unclear. The CDR3 covers 12 residues. The ends were cut back, 3 bases at V and 3 bases at J, with 5 bases in the middle. Germline CDR1 SGHVS, CDR2 FQNEAQ. The CDR3 reads CASSFWHTEAFF. The CDR3, as DNA: TGTGCCAGCAGCTTCTGGCACACTGAAGCTTTCTTT.

The chain links TRBV20-1 to TRBJ2-1; D not certain. Germline loops: CDR1 DFQATT, CDR2 SNEGSKA (reference sequence). CDR3 length equals 11 residues. V gave up 2 bases and J gave up 4 bases, with 3 bases separating them. The CDR3 DNA is TGCAGTGCTAGACTATACAATGAGCAGTTCTTC. As protein: CSARLYNEQFF.

This chain connects TRBV28 to TRBJ1-2, with a weak D call TRBD1 (5 bases). The germline V gene has CDR1 MDHEN and CDR2 SYDVKM. The length of the CDR3 is 15 residues. V lost 4 bases to trimming and J lost 5 bases, with 17 bases between them. The CDR3 DNA follows: TGTGCCAGCAGTTCACCTACGAGGGGAGAATATGGCTACACCTTC. It specifies CASSSPTRGEYGYTF.

This chain joins TRBV18 and TRBJ2-3; either TRBD1 or TRBD2 may supply D (5 bases each). The CDR3 contains 17 residues. The germline V gene encodes CDR1 KGHSH and CDR2 LQKENI. Trimming shortened V by 5 bases and J by 0 bases, and 18 bases separated the two germline ends. CDR3: CASSGSGTQTSTDTQYF. For the CDR3, the DNA is TGTGCCAGCTCAGGCTCGGGGACCCAAACCAGCACAGATACGCAGTATTTT.

The rearrangement links TRBV11-2 to TRBJ2-5; TRBD1 matches 7 bases. With V trimmed by 4 bases and J by 5 bases, 4 bases remained unmatched. Germline CDR1 reads SGHAT; CDR2 reads FQNNGV. The CDR3 covers 13 residues. DNA for the CDR3: TGTGCCAGCAGCTCGGGACAGAGGGAGACCCAGTACTTC. Amino acid sequence: CASSSGQRETQYF. The full variable domain, its missing parts supplied by reference TRBV11-2 and TRBJ2-5, is EAGVAQSPRYKIIEKRQSVAFWCNPISGHATLYWYQQILGQGPKLLIQFQNNGVVDDSQLPKDRFSAERLKGVDSTLKIQPAKLEDSAVYLCASSSGQRETQYFGPGTRLLVL.

The chain couples TRBV10-3 to TRBJ2-7, with D possibly being TRBD2 (5 bases). The CDR3 runs to 12 residues. Germline V lookup: CDR1 ENHRY, CDR2 SYGVKD. With 5 bases removed from V and 6 bases from J, the gap between germline ends came to 11 bases. CDR3 bases: TGTGCCATCAGTAGAGGGATTTTCGAGCAGTACTTC. Protein product: CAISRGIFEQYF.

The chain combines TRBV15 with TRBJ2-5; 10 bases map to TRBD2. Germline V gene sequence: CDR1 LNHNV, CDR2 YYDKDF (reference sequence). This CDR3 has 14 amino acids. The junction had 4 bases not matched to a gene; V was cut back by 7 bases and J by 2 bases. The CDR3 DNA is TGTGCCACCAAATTAGCGGGAGGACAAGAGACCCAGTACTTC. It yields the protein CATKLAGGQETQYF.

This chain connects TRBV5-1 to TRBJ2-2, with D hard to call. The germline V and J ends were trimmed by 4 bases and 0 bases, with 10 bases remaining between them. CDR3 size: 15 residues. The germline CDR1 and CDR2 sequences are SGHRS and YFSETQ. CDR3 residues: CASSTSPPNTGELFF. The CDR3 bases are TGCGCCAGCAGCACCAGCCCCCCGAACACCGGGGAGCTGTTTTTT.

V gene TRBV27 combines with J gene TRBJ2-3; TRBD2 is a possible D gene (6 bases). The germline V and J ends were trimmed by 5 bases and 0 bases, with 9 bases remaining between them. Germline values: CDR1 MNHEY, CDR2 SMNVEV (reference sequence). The CDR3 runs 14 residues. The CDR3 DNA reads as TGTGCCAGCAGTCCCGGGACTAGCACAGATACGCAGTATTTT. It is translated as CASSPGTSTDTQYF.

The J gene is TRBJ1-1, the V gene TRBV18; perhaps TRBD1 as D (6 bases). From germline, CDR1 is KGHSH and CDR2 LQKENI. Trimming stripped 2 bases from V and 3 bases from J, with 10 bases between. The CDR3 covers 14 residues. The CDR3: CASSPKGEDTEAFF. For the CDR3, the DNA is TGTGCCAGCTCACCAAAGGGGGAAGACACTGAAGCTTTCTTT.

This chain links TRBV6-1 with TRBJ2-7, with D perhaps assigned TRBD1 or TRBD2 (5 bases each). The CDR3 extends over 13 amino acids. Trimming shortened V by 6 bases and J by 2 bases, and 11 bases separated the two germline ends. Germline CDR1 is MNHNS and CDR2 is SASEGT. CDR3 region: CASRGDVTYEQYF. DNA of the CDR3: TGTGCCAGCAGGGGGGACGTAACCTACGAGCAGTACTTC.

This chain uses TRBV19 with TRBJ2-7, with 9 nucleotides matching TRBD2. The V gene's germline CDR1 is LNHDA and CDR2 SQIVND (reference sequence). V trimming: 6 bases; J trimming: 4 bases; junction bases outside the gene matches: 10. The CDR3 sequence is 15 residues long. Here the CDR3 reads CASSRSGRSMYEQYF. As DNA, the CDR3 is TGTGCCAGTAGCAGAAGCGGGAGGTCTATGTACGAGCAGTACTTC.

As concerns this clone: The same CDR3 is also encoded by other DNA sequences in this sample. This chain uses TRBV5-1 with TRBJ1-2; TRBD1 agrees at 9 bases. Germline loops: CDR1 SGHRS, CDR2 YFSETQ. This CDR3 is built from 16 residues. V was clipped by 0 bases and J by 1 base; unmatched bases: 4. For the CDR3, the DNA is TGCGCCAGCAGCTTGGCCCGGGACAGGGTTAACTATGGCTACACCTTC. Translated: CASSLARDRVNYGYTF. Full variable domain (rest looked up from reference TRBV5-1 and TRBJ1-2): KAGVTQTPRYLIKTRGQQVTLSCSPISGHRSVSWYQQTPGQGLQFLFEYFSETQRNKGNFPGRFSGRQFSNSRSEMNVSTLELGDSALYLCASSLARDRVNYGYTFGSGTRLTVV.

The rearrangement uses TRBV28 and TRBJ2-1; D is uncertain. The V gene lost 5 bases and the J gene lost 12 bases, with 14 bases spanning the gap. Germline values: CDR1 MDHEN, CDR2 SYDVKM. This CDR3 comprises 12 residues. CDR3 sequence: CASSPSTFGQFF. The CDR3 coding sequence is TGTGCCAGCAGTCCCTCGACATTTGGGCAGTTCTTC.

Remarks on this clone: Other DNA sequences in this specimen translate into the identical CDR3. The chain employs TRBV5-1 and TRBJ2-2; 9 bases align to TRBD2. The germline gives CDR1 SGHRS, CDR2 YFSETQ. With 3 bases clipped from V and 5 bases from J, the junction kept 8 bases outside the gene matches. The CDR3 is 16 residues long. The DNA of the CDR3 is TGCGCCAGCAGCTCCCCAGCGGGAGGAGGAACCGGGGAGCTGTTTTTT. Protein sequence: CASSSPAGGGTGELFF.